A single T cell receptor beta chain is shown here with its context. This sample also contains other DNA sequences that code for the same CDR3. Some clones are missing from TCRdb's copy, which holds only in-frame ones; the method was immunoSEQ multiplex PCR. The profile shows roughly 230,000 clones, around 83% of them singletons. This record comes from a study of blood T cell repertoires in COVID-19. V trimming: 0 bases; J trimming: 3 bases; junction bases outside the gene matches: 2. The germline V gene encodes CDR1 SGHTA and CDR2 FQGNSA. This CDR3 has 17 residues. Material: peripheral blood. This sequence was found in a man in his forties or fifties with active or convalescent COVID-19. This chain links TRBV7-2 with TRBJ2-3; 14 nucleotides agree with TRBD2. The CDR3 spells CASSLAGTSGGTDTQYF. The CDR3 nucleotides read TGTGCCAGCAGCTTAGCCGGGACTAGCGGGGGAACAGATACGCAGTATTTT.